These T cell receptor beta chains were read from a single sample in a study of pediatric ulcerative colitis. Clones were read by immunoSEQ multiplex PCR, and TCRdb kept only the in-frame ones, dropping some. Altogether 55,000 to 65,000 clones are present, over 65% being singletons, with the ten largest covering 4% to 6.5%. The specimen sequenced was blood. These receptor sequences come from a boy between 10 and 17 years old with moderate ulcerative colitis. Each CDR3 is given without its conserved first and last residue.

j_call	v_call	cdr3_aa
TRBJ2-2	TRBV9	ASSVVEPGELF
TRBJ1-1	TRBV11-3	ASSSSFGPGTEAF
TRBJ2-2	TRBV5-4	ASSPDRLTGELF
TRBJ2-3	TRBV27	ASSRRTAGDTQY
TRBJ1-3	TRBV7-9	ASSFGGAGNTIY
TRBJ1-1	TRBV6-5	ASSLDRKTMNTEAF
TRBJ2-7	TRBV21-1	ASRAYEQY
TRBJ1-2	TRBV7-6	ASSSQVGRGYT
TRBJ2-7	TRBV6-5	ASSYRGTDYEQY
TRBJ2-7	TRBV30	AWSVFNREQY
TRBJ1-3	TRBV5-1	ASSFSSGTTGNTIY
TRBJ1-3	TRBV15	ATSRGDSSGNTIY
TRBJ1-4	TRBV2	ASSGAGGEKLF
TRBJ1-1	TRBV19	ASSIGTALMNTEAF
TRBJ1-6	TRBV19	ASSIESGAGNSPLH
TRBJ1-4	TRBV5-1	ASRPGQINEKLF
TRBJ2-1	TRBV5-4	ASSAQIPRDNEQF
TRBJ1-1	TRBV5-6	ASSTPSLPGTEAF
TRBJ1-2	TRBV19	ASSVDRFFLGGYT
TRBJ1-1	TRBV6-5	ASSYGGEDGAF
TRBJ2-5	TRBV27	ASSPGLAGGKETQY
TRBJ1-5	TRBV7-6	ASSLTGKGNQPQH
TRBJ2-7	TRBV7-2	ASSLTLAGGSYEQY
TRBJ2-1	TRBV5-1	ASSPSGGYNEQF
TRBJ2-7	TRBV11-3	ASSQGHEQY
TRBJ2-1	TRBV7-9	ASSLRALYNEQF
TRBJ2-5	TRBV30	AWRDPPGGEQY
TRBJ2-7	TRBV15	ATRDQASYEQY
TRBJ2-7	TRBV27	ASSLKGVGYEQY
TRBJ1-6	TRBV6-5	ASSYLGQGDSPLH
TRBJ1-4	TRBV6-6	ASSRLTGDGEKLF
TRBJ2-3	TRBV19	ASSVTDTQY
TRBJ2-2	TRBV29-1	SVVRRFPNTGELF
TRBJ1-2	TRBV29-1	SGEQGAGGYT
TRBJ2-2	TRBV7-3	ASSFNRGNTGELF
TRBJ2-1	TRBV19	ASSIGHEYAYNEQF
TRBJ1-2	TRBV4-1	ASSQPLTGKDYGYT
TRBJ1-5	TRBV2	ASSEIRQGGQPQH
TRBJ1-2	TRBV5-1	ASSPSQGVNYGYT
TRBJ1-1	TRBV19	ASSMEGRGLNTEAF